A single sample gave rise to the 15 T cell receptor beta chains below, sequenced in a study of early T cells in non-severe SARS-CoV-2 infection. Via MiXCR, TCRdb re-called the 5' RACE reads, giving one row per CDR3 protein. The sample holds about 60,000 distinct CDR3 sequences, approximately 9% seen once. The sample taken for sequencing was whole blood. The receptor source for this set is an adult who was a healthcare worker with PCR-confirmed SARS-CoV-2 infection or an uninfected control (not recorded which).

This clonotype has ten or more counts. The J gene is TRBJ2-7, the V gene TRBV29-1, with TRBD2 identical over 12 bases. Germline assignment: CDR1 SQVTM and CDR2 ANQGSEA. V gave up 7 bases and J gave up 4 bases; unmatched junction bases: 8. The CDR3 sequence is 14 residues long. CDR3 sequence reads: CSASGTSGLYEQYF. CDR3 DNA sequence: TGCAGCGCCAGCGGGACTAGCGGGTTGTACGAGCAGTACTTC.

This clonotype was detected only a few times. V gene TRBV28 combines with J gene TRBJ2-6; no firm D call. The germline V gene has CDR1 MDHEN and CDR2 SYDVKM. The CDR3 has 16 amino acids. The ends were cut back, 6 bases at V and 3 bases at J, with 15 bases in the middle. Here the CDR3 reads CASSPIFEDGANVLTF. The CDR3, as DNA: TGTGCCAGCAGCCCCATTTTTGAGGATGGGGCCAACGTCCTGACTTTC.

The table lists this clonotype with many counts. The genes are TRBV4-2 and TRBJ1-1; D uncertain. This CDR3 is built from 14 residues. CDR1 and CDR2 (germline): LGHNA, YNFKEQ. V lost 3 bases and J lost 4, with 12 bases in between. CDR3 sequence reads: CASSQTYHRTEAFF. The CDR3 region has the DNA TGTGCCAGCAGCCAGACTTACCACCGCACTGAAGCTTTCTTT.

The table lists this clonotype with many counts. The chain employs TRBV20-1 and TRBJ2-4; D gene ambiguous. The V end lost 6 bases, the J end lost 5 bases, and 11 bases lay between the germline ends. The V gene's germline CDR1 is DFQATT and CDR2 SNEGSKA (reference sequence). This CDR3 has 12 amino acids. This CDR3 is CSAPEWENIQYF. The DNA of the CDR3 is TGCAGTGCCCCCGAGTGGGAAAACATTCAGTACTTC.

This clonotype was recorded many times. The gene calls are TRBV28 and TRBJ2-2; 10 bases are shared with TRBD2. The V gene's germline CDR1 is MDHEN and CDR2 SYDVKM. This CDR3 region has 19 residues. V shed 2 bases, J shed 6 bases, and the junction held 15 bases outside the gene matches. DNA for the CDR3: TGTGCCAGCAGTTTAAGGAGGGCCCTAGCGGGAGCGTCGGCCGGGGAGCTGTTTTTT. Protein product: CASSLRRALAGASAGELFF. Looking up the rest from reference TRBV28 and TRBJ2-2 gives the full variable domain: DVKVTQSSRYLVKRTGEKVFLECVQDMDHENMFWYRQDPGLGLRLIYFSYDVKMKEKGDIPEGYSVSREKKERFSLILESASTNQTSMYLCASSLRRALAGASAGELFFGEGSRLTVL.

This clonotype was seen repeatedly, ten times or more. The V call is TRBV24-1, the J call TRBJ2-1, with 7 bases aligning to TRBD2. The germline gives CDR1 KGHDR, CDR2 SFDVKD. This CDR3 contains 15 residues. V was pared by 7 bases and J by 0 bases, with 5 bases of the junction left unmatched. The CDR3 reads CATSRGDSSYNEQFF. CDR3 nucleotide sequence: TGTGCCACCAGCCGGGGGGATAGCTCCTACAATGAGCAGTTCTTC.

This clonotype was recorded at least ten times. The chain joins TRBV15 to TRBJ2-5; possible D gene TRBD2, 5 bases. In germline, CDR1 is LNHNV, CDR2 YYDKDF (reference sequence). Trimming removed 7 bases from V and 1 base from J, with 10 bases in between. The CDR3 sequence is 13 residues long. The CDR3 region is CATMSGSQETQYF. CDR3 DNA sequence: TGTGCCACCATGAGCGGTTCCCAAGAGACCCAGTACTTC.

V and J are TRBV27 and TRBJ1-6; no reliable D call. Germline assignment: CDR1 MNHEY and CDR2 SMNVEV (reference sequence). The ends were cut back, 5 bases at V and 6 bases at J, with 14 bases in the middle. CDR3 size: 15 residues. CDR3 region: CASSAIFSPNSPLHF. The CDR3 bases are TGTGCCAGCAGTGCAATATTCTCTCCTAATTCACCCCTCCACTTT.

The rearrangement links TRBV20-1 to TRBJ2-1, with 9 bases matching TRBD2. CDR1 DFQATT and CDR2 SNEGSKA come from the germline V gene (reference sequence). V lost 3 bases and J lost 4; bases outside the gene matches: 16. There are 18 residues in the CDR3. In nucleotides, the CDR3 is TGCAGTGCTAGTAAAGGCGGGAGGGCCCTTCCCGAATACAATGAGCAGTTCTTC. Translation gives CSASKGGRALPEYNEQFF.

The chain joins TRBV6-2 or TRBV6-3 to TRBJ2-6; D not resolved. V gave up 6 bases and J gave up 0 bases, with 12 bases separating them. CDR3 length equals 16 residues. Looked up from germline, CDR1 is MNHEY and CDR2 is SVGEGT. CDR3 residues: CASRPHTYSGANVLTF. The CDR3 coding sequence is TGTGCCAGCAGACCCCATACGTACTCTGGGGCCAACGTCCTGACTTTC.

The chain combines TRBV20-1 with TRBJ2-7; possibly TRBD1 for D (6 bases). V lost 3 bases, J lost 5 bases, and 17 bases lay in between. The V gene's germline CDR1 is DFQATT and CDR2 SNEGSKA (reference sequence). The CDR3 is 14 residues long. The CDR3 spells CSARPPQGPDEQYF. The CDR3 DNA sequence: TGCAGTGCTAGGCCCCCACAGGGACCCGACGAGCAGTACTTC.

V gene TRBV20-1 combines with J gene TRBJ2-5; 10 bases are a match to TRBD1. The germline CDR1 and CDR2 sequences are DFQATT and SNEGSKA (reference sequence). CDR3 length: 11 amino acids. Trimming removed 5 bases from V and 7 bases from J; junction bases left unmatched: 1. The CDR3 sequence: CSAGQGVTQYF. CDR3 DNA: TGCAGTGCTGGACAGGGGGTGACCCAGTACTTC.

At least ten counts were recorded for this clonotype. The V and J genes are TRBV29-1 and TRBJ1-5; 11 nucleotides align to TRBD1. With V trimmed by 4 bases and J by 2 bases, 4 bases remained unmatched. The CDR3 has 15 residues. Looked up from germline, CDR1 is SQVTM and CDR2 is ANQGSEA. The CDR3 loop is CSVGDRGVGNQPQHF. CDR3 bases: TGCAGCGTTGGGGACAGGGGGGTAGGCAATCAGCCCCAGCATTTT.

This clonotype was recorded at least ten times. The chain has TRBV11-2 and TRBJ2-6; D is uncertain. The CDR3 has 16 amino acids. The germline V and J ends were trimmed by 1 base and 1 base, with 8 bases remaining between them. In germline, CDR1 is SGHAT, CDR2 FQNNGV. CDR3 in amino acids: CASSLVSVSGANVLTF. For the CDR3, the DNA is TGTGCCAGCAGCTTAGTGAGTGTGTCTGGGGCCAACGTCCTGACTTTC.

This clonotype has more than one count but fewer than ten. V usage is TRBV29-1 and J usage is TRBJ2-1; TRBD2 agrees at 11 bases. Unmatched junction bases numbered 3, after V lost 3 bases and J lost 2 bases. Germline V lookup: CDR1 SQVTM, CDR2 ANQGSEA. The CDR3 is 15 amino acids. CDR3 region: CSVDATSGTYNEQFF. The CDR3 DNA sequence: TGCAGCGTTGACGCGACTAGCGGGACCTACAATGAGCAGTTCTTC.